These 17 T cell receptor beta chains originate from one sample sequenced in a study of T cell changes during pregnancy in multiple sclerosis. The method was immunoSEQ multiplex PCR; TCRdb's version includes in-frame clones alone and lacks a portion of them. The profile shows over 35,000 clones, about 92% of them singletons. Source material: peripheral blood. These receptors originate from a female donor with multiple sclerosis, enrolled in a pregnancy study.

This clone was counted once. This chain uses TRBV5-1 with TRBJ2-2; 7 bases line up with TRBD1. CDR1 and CDR2 from the germline V gene are SGHRS and YFSETQ. This CDR3 has 14 amino acids. Trimming took 0 bases from V and 4 from J; bases not matched to a gene: 0. The CDR3 protein is CASSLDRGTGELFF. CDR3 nucleotide sequence: TGCGCCAGCAGCTTGGACAGGGGCACCGGGGAGCTGTTTTTT. Together with reference TRBV5-1 and TRBJ2-2, the CDR3 gives the full variable domain: KAGVTQTPRYLIKTRGQQVTLSCSPISGHRSVSWYQQTPGQGLQFLFEYFSETQRNKGNFPGRFSGRQFSNSRSEMNVSTLELGDSALYLCASSLDRGTGELFFGEGSRLTVL.

This clone was picked up one time. The chain uses TRBV11-2 and TRBJ2-7; 7 bases are a match to TRBD1. The CDR3 has 16 amino acids. J was trimmed by 2 bases and V by 5 bases; bases with no gene match: 12. Germline lookup yields CDR1 SGHAT and CDR2 FQNNGV. DNA of the CDR3: TGTGCCAGCAGCCCGGAAGGGGGCAAATCCACCTACGAGCAGTACTTC. Its protein is CASSPEGGKSTYEQYF.

The rearrangement uses TRBV9 and TRBJ1-4, with D maybe TRBD1 (6 bases). V shed 0 bases and J shed 1 base, with 7 bases lying between them. The germline gives CDR1 SGDLS, CDR2 YYNGEE. The CDR3 covers 15 residues. CDR3 coding DNA: TGTGCCAGCAGCGTAGGGGGACAAACTAATGAAAAACTGTTTTTT. Protein product: CASSVGGQTNEKLFF.

The V and J genes are TRBV5-4 and TRBJ2-1; D perhaps matches TRBD2 (5 bases). Looked up from germline, CDR1 is SGHNT and CDR2 is YYREEE (reference sequence). V lost 6 bases and J 0 bases, leaving 13 bases between the germline ends. This CDR3 comprises 15 residues. The CDR3, as DNA: TGTGCCAGCACCCGGGGTAGCGTCTCCTACAATGAGCAGTTCTTC. It translates to CASTRGSVSYNEQFF.

The sample holds one count of this clone. The J gene is TRBJ1-2, the V gene TRBV28; D is unclear. Germline-derived CDR1 and CDR2 are MDHEN and SYDVKM. The germline V and J ends were trimmed by 2 bases and 4 bases, with 5 bases remaining between them. CDR3 length: 12 residues. The CDR3 reads CASSLAGYGYTF. The CDR3 nucleotides read TGTGCCAGCAGTTTAGCGGGCTATGGCTACACCTTC.

V usage is TRBV7-6 and J usage is TRBJ2-3; D is unresolved. Trimming removed 1 base at V and 4 bases at J, with 3 bases between. The CDR3 spans 12 residues. Germline-derived CDR1 and CDR2 are SGHVS and FNYEAQ. The CDR3, as DNA: TGTGCCAGCAGCTTAGGACCAGATACGCAGTATTTT. Its translation is CASSLGPDTQYF. The variable domain in full, completed from reference TRBV7-6 and TRBJ2-3, reads GAGVSQSPRYKVTKRGQDVALRCDPISGHVSLYWYRQALGQGPEFLTYFNYEAQQDKSGLPNDRFSAERPEGSISTLTIQRTEQRDSAMYRCASSLGPDTQYFGPGTRLTVL.

CDR3 sequence (DNA): TGTGCCTGGAGTGTATCCCCCTCGGGGACCTATGGCTACACCTTC. Its translation is CAWSVSPSGTYGYTF. The chain recombines TRBV30 with TRBJ1-2; possibly TRBD1 for D (5 bases). The length of the CDR3 is 15 residues. V was shortened by 0 bases and J by 4 bases, with 15 bases between the two germline ends. Germline CDR1 GTSNPN, CDR2 SVGIG (reference sequence).

This sequence joins TRBV2 and TRBJ2-3; no clear D. Trimming took 8 bases from V and 4 from J, leaving 13 bases between them. Germline CDR1 is SNHLY and CDR2 is FYNNEI. The CDR3 sequence is 13 residues long. The CDR3 protein is CASGGDAPDTQYF. The DNA of the CDR3 is TGTGCCAGCGGTGGTGACGCGCCAGATACGCAGTATTTT.

The chain couples TRBV2 to TRBJ2-1, with 14 bases matching TRBD2. J gave up 8 bases and V 6 bases, and 6 bases lay outside the gene matches. The CDR3 is 15 amino acids. The germline V gene encodes CDR1 SNHLY and CDR2 FYNNEI. The CDR3 loop is CASSSGLAGGYEQFF. CDR3 nucleotides: TGTGCCAGCAGCTCCGGACTAGCGGGAGGCTATGAGCAGTTCTTC.

V is TRBV19 and J is TRBJ1-4; weak D call: TRBD1 (6 bases). Trimming stripped 5 bases from V and 3 bases from J, with 10 bases between. The CDR3 consists of 14 residues. Germline V gene lookup returns CDR1 LNHDA and CDR2 SQIVND (reference sequence). CDR3 coding DNA: TGTGCCAGTAGTGACGGGACACCTAATGAAAAACTGTTTTTT. Translated, it gives CASSDGTPNEKLFF. The full variable domain, with the rest looked up from reference TRBV19 and TRBJ1-4, is DGGITQSPKYLFRKEGQNVTLSCEQNLNHDAMYWYRQDPGQGLRLIYYSQIVNDFQKGDIAEGYSVSREKKESFPLTVTSAQKNPTAFYLCASSDGTPNEKLFFGSGTQLSVL.

This clone showed up just once. This chain links TRBV6-5 with TRBJ2-7; D uncertain. Trimming left V 5 bases short and J 3 bases short, with 14 bases between. This CDR3 comprises 14 residues. Per the germline V gene, CDR1 is MNHEY and CDR2 is SVGAGI. As DNA, the CDR3 is TGTGCCAGCAGTGATCGGTACAGAGACTACGAGCAGTACTTC. The encoded protein is CASSDRYRDYEQYF.

The rearrangement uses TRBV5-1 and TRBJ1-1; 10 bases fit TRBD1. Per the germline V gene, CDR1 is SGHRS and CDR2 is YFSETQ. Trimming cost V 3 bases and J 1 base; bases outside gene matches: 12. This CDR3 has 18 amino acids. The CDR3 sequence: CASSSAPGQGGRNTEAFF. DNA for the CDR3: TGCGCCAGCAGCTCAGCGCCCGGACAGGGGGGCCGGAACACTGAAGCTTTCTTT. The full variable domain, rest sourced from reference TRBV5-1 and TRBJ1-1, is KAGVTQTPRYLIKTRGQQVTLSCSPISGHRSVSWYQQTPGQGLQFLFEYFSETQRNKGNFPGRFSGRQFSNSRSEMNVSTLELGDSALYLCASSSAPGQGGRNTEAFFGQGTRLTVV.

The rearrangement uses TRBV18 and TRBJ2-3, with 9 bases that match TRBD2. The junction had 13 bases not matched to a gene; V was cut back by 6 bases and J by 0 bases. CDR1 is KGHSH, CDR2 LQKENI, per germline. This CDR3 region has 18 residues. Here the CDR3 DNA reads TGTGCCAGCTCCCTTACTTGGGCTAGCGGGAAGAGCACAGATACGCAGTATTTT. It encodes CASSLTWASGKSTDTQYF.

The genes are TRBV5-1 and TRBJ2-7; D is possibly TRBD1 or TRBD2 (5 bases each). Trimming took 6 bases from V and 3 from J, leaving 16 bases between them. Germline V CDR1 and CDR2: SGHRS, YFSETQ. This CDR3 contains 14 residues. Written as DNA, the CDR3 is TGCGCCAGCAACCCCGGGACCGAAAACTACGAGCAGTACTTC. This codes for CASNPGTENYEQYF.

The chain uses TRBV7-2 and TRBJ1-2; 8 bases are a match to TRBD1. This CDR3 spans 16 amino acids. Per the germline V gene, CDR1 is SGHTA and CDR2 is FQGNSA. The V gene end was trimmed by 2 bases and the J gene end by 5 bases; junction bases not matched to a gene: 10. This CDR3 reads CASSLSGTGDHYGYTF. The CDR3, as DNA: TGTGCCAGCAGCTTATCCGGGACAGGAGACCATTATGGCTACACCTTC.

The chain is built from TRBV6-1 and TRBJ2-3, with D unresolved. V was cut by 8 bases and J by 2 bases, with 14 bases left in between. CDR3 size: 14 residues. Germline assignment: CDR1 MNHNS and CDR2 SASEGT. The CDR3 DNA is TGTGCCAGCCGGACGGCCGAGAACACAGATACGCAGTATTTT. Residues: CASRTAENTDTQYF.

The V gene is TRBV5-1, the J gene TRBJ2-2; the D gene could be TRBD1 or TRBD2 (6 bases each). Trimming left V 0 bases short and J 2 bases short, with 11 bases between. This CDR3 is built from 16 residues. The germline CDR1 and CDR2 sequences are SGHRS and YFSETQ. The DNA of the CDR3 is TGCGCCAGCAGCTTGGAAACGGGGGCTAACACCGGGGAGCTGTTTTTT. Translating it yields CASSLETGANTGELFF.